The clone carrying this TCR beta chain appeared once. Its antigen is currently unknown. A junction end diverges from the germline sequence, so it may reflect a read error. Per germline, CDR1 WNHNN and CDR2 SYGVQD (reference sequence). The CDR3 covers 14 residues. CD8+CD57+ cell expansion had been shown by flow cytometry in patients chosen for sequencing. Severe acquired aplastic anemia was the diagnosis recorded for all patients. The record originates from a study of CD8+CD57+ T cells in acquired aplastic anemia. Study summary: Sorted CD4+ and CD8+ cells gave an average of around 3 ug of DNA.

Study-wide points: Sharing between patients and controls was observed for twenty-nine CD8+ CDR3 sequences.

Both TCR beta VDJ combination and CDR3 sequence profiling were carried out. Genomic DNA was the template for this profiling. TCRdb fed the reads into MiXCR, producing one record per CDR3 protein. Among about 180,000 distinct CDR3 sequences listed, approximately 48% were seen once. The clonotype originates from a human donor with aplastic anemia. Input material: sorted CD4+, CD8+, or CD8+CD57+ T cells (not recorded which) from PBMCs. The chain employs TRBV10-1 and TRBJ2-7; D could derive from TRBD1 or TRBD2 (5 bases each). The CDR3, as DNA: TGCGCCGGCAGTGGGGGAGACAGCCCCTACGAGCAGTACTTC. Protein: CAGSGGDSPYEQYF.